The 18 T cell receptor beta chains in this list originate from one sample, sequenced in a study of blood T cell repertoires in COVID-19. Generated by immunoSEQ multiplex PCR, the TCRdb table keeps only in-frame clones and is missing some. The sample lists some 68,000 clones, 85% to 90% occurring once. Sequencing was done on a sample of peripheral blood. All receptors come from a man aged 50 to 59 with active COVID-19.

The genes are TRBV7-9 and TRBJ2-5; maybe TRBD2 (7 bases). Germline V gene data show CDR1 as SEHNR and CDR2 as FQNEAQ (reference sequence). The germline V and J ends were trimmed by 3 bases and 4 bases, with 15 bases remaining between them. The CDR3 runs 15 residues. The CDR3 here is CASSFARGGAETQYF. CDR3 in DNA: TGTGCCAGCAGCTTCGCGCGAGGGGGGGCAGAGACCCAGTACTTC.

The chain has TRBV29-1 and TRBJ2-3; D possibly corresponds to TRBD1 (6 bases). The CDR3 contains 12 residues. The germline gives CDR1 SQVTM, CDR2 ANQGSEA. Trimming removed 6 bases from V and 4 bases from J, with 11 bases in between. For the CDR3, the DNA is TGCAGCGTGAAACAGGGAGCAGATACGCAGTATTTT. Translated, it gives CSVKQGADTQYF.

The gene calls are TRBV9 and TRBJ2-3; D is perhaps TRBD1 (6 bases). Trimming took 2 bases from V and 0 from J, leaving 13 bases between them. The CDR3 extends over 16 amino acids. Germline V gene data show CDR1 as SGDLS and CDR2 as YYNGEE. The CDR3 bases are TGTGCCAGCAGCGTTTCAGGGGCCCTTAGCACAGATACGCAGTATTTT. Protein sequence: CASSVSGALSTDTQYF.

V and J are TRBV19 and TRBJ2-1, with 9 bases lining up with TRBD2. In germline, CDR1 is LNHDA, CDR2 SQIVND (reference sequence). Germline trimming cut 1 base from V and 0 bases from J; bases unmatched to any gene: 7. This CDR3 contains 18 residues. The CDR3 nucleotides read TGTGCCAGTAGTATAGGAAGACTAGCGGAAACCTCCTACAATGAGCAGTTCTTC. It translates to CASSIGRLAETSYNEQFF.

The CDR3 nucleotides read TGTGCCAGCAGTACGACAGGGGGGCGCACCGGGGAGCTGTTTTTT. This encodes CASSTTGGRTGELFF. The rearrangement joins TRBV7-8 to TRBJ2-2; TRBD1 aligns across 9 bases. The length of the CDR3 is 15 residues. Per the germline V gene, CDR1 is SGHVS and CDR2 is FQNEAQ. V was pared by 6 bases and J by 4 bases, with 6 bases of the junction left unmatched.

The chain has TRBV29-1 and TRBJ2-7; TRBD1 matches 7 bases. The germline V gene encodes CDR1 SQVTM and CDR2 ANQGSEA. With V trimmed by 2 bases and J by 0 bases, 4 bases remained unmatched. This CDR3 contains 14 residues. As DNA, the CDR3 is TGCAGCGTTGAAAAGGGGACAGCCTCCTACGAGCAGTACTTC. Encoded protein: CSVEKGTASYEQYF.

The chain uses TRBV15 and TRBJ1-5; unclear D gene. Trimming shortened V by 1 base and J by 7 bases, and 11 bases separated the two germline ends. The CDR3 spans 14 residues. Per the germline V gene, CDR1 is LNHNV and CDR2 is YYDKDF (reference sequence). The CDR3 protein is CATSRGGLGQPQHF. CDR3 DNA sequence: TGTGCCACCAGCAGAGGCGGGTTGGGCCAGCCCCAGCATTTT. The full variable domain, in which reference TRBV15 and TRBJ1-5 provide the parts outside the CDR3, is DAMVIQNPRYQVTQFGKPVTLSCSQTLNHNVMYWYQQKSSQAPKLLFHYYDKDFNNEADTPDNFQSRRPNTSFCFLDIRSPGLGDTAMYLCATSRGGLGQPQHFGDGTRLSIL.

The rearrangement joins TRBV18 to TRBJ1-2, with D perhaps TRBD1 (6 bases). Germline V CDR1 and CDR2: KGHSH, LQKENI. The CDR3 sequence is 15 residues long. Trimming removed 3 bases from V and 4 bases from J, with 15 bases in between. CDR3 region: CASSPDSGRAYGYTF. DNA for the CDR3: TGTGCCAGCTCACCGGACAGTGGGCGGGCCTATGGCTACACCTTC.

The rearrangement joins TRBV7-9 to TRBJ2-1; 13 positions match TRBD2. This CDR3 is built from 15 residues. V trimming: 5 bases; J trimming: 8 bases; junction bases outside the gene matches: 6. CDR1 SEHNR and CDR2 FQNEAQ come from the germline V gene (reference sequence). CDR3 in DNA: TGTGCCAGCAGCCAGACTAGCGGGAGGTTCTATGAGCAGTTCTTC. It specifies CASSQTSGRFYEQFF.

The chain has TRBV7-9 and TRBJ2-7; 11 bases are a match to TRBD1. The V gene end was trimmed by 4 bases and the J gene end by 7 bases; junction bases not matched to a gene: 9. This CDR3 has 15 residues. From germline, CDR1 is SEHNR and CDR2 FQNEAQ (reference sequence). CDR3: CASSWEGQGALEQYF. For the CDR3, the DNA is TGTGCCAGCAGCTGGGAAGGACAGGGGGCGTTGGAGCAGTACTTC.

The rearrangement joins TRBV5-1 to TRBJ1-4, with D uncertain. V was trimmed by 1 base and J by 3 bases, leaving 19 bases between them. The CDR3 covers 18 residues. Germline V lookup: CDR1 SGHRS, CDR2 YFSETQ. The CDR3 DNA reads TGCGCCAGCAGCTTGCCACTCTCCGGAGACTCGGCTAATGAAAAACTGTTTTTT. This encodes CASSLPLSGDSANEKLFF.

This clone was seen only once. The chain carries TRBV14 and TRBJ1-1, with D perhaps TRBD1 (6 bases). The CDR3 totals 15 residues. Germline V lookup: CDR1 SGHDN, CDR2 FVKESK. V was clipped by 3 bases and J by 0 bases, with 11 bases between them. CDR3 in DNA: TGTGCCAGCAGCCAGGCAGGGGCCTTGAACACTGAAGCTTTCTTT. It translates to CASSQAGALNTEAFF.

This chain connects TRBV18 to TRBJ2-1; D unclear. CDR1 KGHSH and CDR2 LQKENI come from the germline V gene. With 6 bases removed from V and 8 bases from J, the gap between germline ends came to 11 bases. This CDR3 comprises 12 residues. The chain's CDR3 is CASSPVRDEQFF. The CDR3 DNA follows: TGTGCCAGCTCGCCCGTCCGGGATGAGCAGTTCTTC.

The genes are TRBV28 and TRBJ1-3, with 8 bases matching TRBD1. The length of the CDR3 is 16 residues. Germline V gene sequence: CDR1 MDHEN, CDR2 SYDVKM. V lost 8 bases and J lost 0; bases outside the gene matches: 9. CDR3 in amino acids: CASARSGTGSGNTIYF. As DNA, the CDR3 is TGTGCCAGCGCTAGATCCGGGACAGGCTCTGGAAACACCATATATTTT. Filled out from reference TRBV28 and TRBJ1-3, the complete variable domain reads DVKVTQSSRYLVKRTGEKVFLECVQDMDHENMFWYRQDPGLGLRLIYFSYDVKMKEKGDIPEGYSVSREKKERFSLILESASTNQTSMYLCASARSGTGSGNTIYFGEGSWLTVV.

The rearrangement links TRBV7-8 to TRBJ2-3; 7 bases fit TRBD2. The V and J ends lost 2 bases and 3 bases, in that order; junction bases with no gene match: 5. Germline-derived CDR1 and CDR2 are SGHVS and FQNEAQ. The CDR3 totals 15 residues. The CDR3 reads CASSLILAPTDTQYF. DNA for the CDR3: TGTGCCAGCAGCTTAATACTAGCGCCGACAGATACGCAGTATTTT.

The rearrangement links TRBV7-2 to TRBJ2-1; TRBD2 matches at 12 bases. The CDR3 extends over 16 amino acids. J was trimmed by 2 bases and V by 2 bases; bases with no gene match: 1. Germline values: CDR1 SGHTA, CDR2 FQGNSA. CDR3 amino acids: CASSLRLAGAYNEQFF. The DNA for the CDR3 is TGTGCCAGCAGCTTAAGACTAGCGGGGGCCTACAATGAGCAGTTCTTC.

The chain uses TRBV24-1 and TRBJ2-2; D is perhaps TRBD2 (6 bases). The germline V gene encodes CDR1 KGHDR and CDR2 SFDVKD. V gave up 4 bases and J gave up 4 bases, with 15 bases separating them. This CDR3 is 16 amino acids long. The DNA of the CDR3 is TGTGCCACCAGTGACCCCCTGGGGGGTGGCACCGGGGAGCTGTTTTTT. Translating gives CATSDPLGGGTGELFF.

The chain employs TRBV4-3 and TRBJ2-1; TRBD2 matches at 9 bases. The CDR3 extends over 15 amino acids. Germline loops: CDR1 LGHNA, CDR2 YSLEER. V shed 4 bases, J shed 7 bases, and the junction held 8 bases outside the gene matches. DNA for the CDR3: TGCGCCAGCAGCCGGCTTAGCGGGAGTTTGAATGAGCAGTTCTTC. Translated, it gives CASSRLSGSLNEQFF.